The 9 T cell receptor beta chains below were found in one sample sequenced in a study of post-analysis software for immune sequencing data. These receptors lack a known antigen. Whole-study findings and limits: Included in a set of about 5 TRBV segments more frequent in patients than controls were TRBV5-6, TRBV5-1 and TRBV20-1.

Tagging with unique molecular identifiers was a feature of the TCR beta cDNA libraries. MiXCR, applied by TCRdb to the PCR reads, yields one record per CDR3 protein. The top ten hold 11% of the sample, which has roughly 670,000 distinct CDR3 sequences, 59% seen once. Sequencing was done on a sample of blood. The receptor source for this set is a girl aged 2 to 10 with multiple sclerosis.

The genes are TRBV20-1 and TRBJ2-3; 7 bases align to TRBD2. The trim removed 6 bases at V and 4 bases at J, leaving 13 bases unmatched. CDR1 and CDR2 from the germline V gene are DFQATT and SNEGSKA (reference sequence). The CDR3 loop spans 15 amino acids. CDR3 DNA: TGCAGTGCCCCCCTCGGGAGGCGTGATCCAGATACGCAGTATTTT. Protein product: CSAPLGRRDPDTQYF.

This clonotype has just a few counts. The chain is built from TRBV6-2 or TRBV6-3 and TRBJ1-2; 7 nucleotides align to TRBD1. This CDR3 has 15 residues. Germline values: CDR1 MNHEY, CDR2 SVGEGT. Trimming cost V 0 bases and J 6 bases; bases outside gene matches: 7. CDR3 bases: TGTGCCAGCAGTTACTCCTGGAGCACAGGGGATGGCTACACCTTC. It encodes CASSYSWSTGDGYTF.

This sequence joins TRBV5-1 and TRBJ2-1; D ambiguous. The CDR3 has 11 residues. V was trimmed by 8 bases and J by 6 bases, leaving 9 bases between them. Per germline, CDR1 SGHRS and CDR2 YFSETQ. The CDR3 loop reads CASVSGNEQFF. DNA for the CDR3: TGCGCCAGTGTGTCGGGCAATGAGCAGTTCTTC.

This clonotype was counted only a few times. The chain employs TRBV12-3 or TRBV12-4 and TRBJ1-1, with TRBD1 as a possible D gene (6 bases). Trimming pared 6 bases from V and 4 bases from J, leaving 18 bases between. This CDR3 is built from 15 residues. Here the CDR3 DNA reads TGTGCCAGCAGACAACAGGGAGGTGATCGCACTGAAGCTTTCTTT. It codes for CASRQQGGDRTEAFF.

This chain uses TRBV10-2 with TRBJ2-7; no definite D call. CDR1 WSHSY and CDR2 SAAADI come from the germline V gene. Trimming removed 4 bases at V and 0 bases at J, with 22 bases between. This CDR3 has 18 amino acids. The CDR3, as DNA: TGCGCCAGCAGTGTGCCTGTCCTGGTAGGACCGAGCTCCTACGAGCAGTACTTC. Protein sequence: CASSVPVLVGPSSYEQYF.

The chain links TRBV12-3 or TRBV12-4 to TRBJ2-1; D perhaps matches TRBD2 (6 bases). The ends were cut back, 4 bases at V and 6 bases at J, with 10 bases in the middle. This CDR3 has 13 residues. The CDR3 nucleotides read TGTGCCAGCAGTTGGAGACTAGGCAATGAGCAGTTCTTC. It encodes CASSWRLGNEQFF.

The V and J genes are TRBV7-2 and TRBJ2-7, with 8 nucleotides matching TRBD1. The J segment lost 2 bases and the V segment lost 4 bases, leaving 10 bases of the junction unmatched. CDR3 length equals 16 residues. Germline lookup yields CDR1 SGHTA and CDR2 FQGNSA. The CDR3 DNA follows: TGTGCCAGCAGCTGGAGCCGGGACAGGTCCACCTACGAGCAGTACTTC. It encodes CASSWSRDRSTYEQYF.

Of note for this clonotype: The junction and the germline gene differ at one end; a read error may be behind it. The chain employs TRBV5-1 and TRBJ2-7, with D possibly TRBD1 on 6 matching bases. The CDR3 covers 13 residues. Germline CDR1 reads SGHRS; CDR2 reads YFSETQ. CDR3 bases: TGCGCCAACAGCTTTGGCCAGGGGTACGAGCAGTACTTC. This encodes CANSFGQGYEQYF.

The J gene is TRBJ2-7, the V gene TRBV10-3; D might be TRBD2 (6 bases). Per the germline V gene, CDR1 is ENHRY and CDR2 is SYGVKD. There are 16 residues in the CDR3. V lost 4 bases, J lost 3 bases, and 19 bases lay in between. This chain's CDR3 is CAISAEGSLFRYEQYF. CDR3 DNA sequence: TGTGCCATCAGTGCGGAGGGGTCCTTATTCCGCTACGAGCAGTACTTC.